This TCR beta chain comes out of a study of blood T cell repertoires in COVID-19. Overall study context: Sites across the United States, Italy and Spain contributed samples from acute and convalescent COVID-19.

Original methodology: Amplification from reference gene primers served as the basis for estimated nucleated cell counts. Measured with immunoSEQ multiplex PCR; TCRdb has only the in-frame clones, and not every one. The V and J calls and clone size come from that table; D and trimming were worked out from the DNA. This sample has more than 95,000 clones; less than 95% occur once, and the top ten carry roughly 1.9%. V lost 2 bases to trimming and J lost 4 bases, with 14 bases between them. Germline V gene lookup returns CDR1 SGHAT and CDR2 FQNNGV. The CDR3 totals 15 residues. The TCR sequence derives from a human donor with active COVID-19. The donor label of this sample is uncertain. The sample taken for sequencing was peripheral blood. The chain has TRBV11-2 and TRBJ1-2; D is possibly TRBD1 (5 bases). The CDR3 here is CASSLQGSTRYGYTF. CDR3 in DNA: TGTGCCAGCAGCTTACAGGGCTCTACTCGCTATGGCTACACCTTC.